This T cell receptor beta chain came from a study of blood T cell repertoires in COVID-19. Study information: Italy, Spain and the United States were the sources of the convalescent and acute COVID-19 samples. PBMCs, B-cell-depleted T cells, or T cells provided the cDNA or gDNA that made up the material.

Per the authors' pipeline: Amplification from reference gene primers served as the basis for estimated nucleated cell counts. TCRdb keeps only in-frame clones here, not all; method: immunoSEQ multiplex PCR. D and trimming were read from the DNA, whereas the V and J calls and clone size are those reported in that table. The sample records about 70,000 clones, roughly nine tenths being singletons. Trimming at V came to 2 bases and at J to 0 bases, leaving 6 bases not matched to a gene. Germline V CDR1 and CDR2: LGHDT, YNNKEL (reference sequence). The CDR3 spans 17 residues. This sequence joins TRBV3-1 (or the pseudogene TRBV3-2) and TRBJ2-2; 7 nucleotides match TRBD1. The sequenced sample consisted of peripheral blood. The receptor was derived from a man aged 65 to 79 with active COVID-19. The CDR3 coding sequence is TGTGCCAGCAGCCAATGGTCCGGGACAGCGAACACCGGGGAGCTGTTTTTT. Residues: CASSQWSGTANTGELFF.